This T cell receptor beta chain is drawn from a study of T-cell memory formation after mild COVID-19. About the research overall: TCR clusters were mostly donor specific.

This clonotype has more than one count but fewer than ten. Its antigen remains unknown. Overall study results and limits: The SARS-CoV-2 specificity of second-wave clones reaching peak at day 37 remained unverified. Detection of some responders pre-infection suggested pre-existing cross-reactive memory T cells participated.

The CDR3 contains 16 residues. V was pared by 5 bases and J by 1 base, with 7 bases of the junction left unmatched. Germline V CDR1 and CDR2: SGHVS, FNYEAQ. One entry per CDR3 protein results from TCRdb running MiXCR on the 5' RACE reads. The sample contains hundreds of thousands of distinct CDR3 sequences, about a fifth of which appear only once. The source of this sequence is an adult woman who had mild COVID-19 (a few samples of this study predate the infection). Cell type and time point are not known. V is TRBV7-6 and J is TRBJ1-1, with TRBD1 matching 10 bases. The sequencing input was PBMCs or a T cell subset sorted from them (not recorded which). DNA for the CDR3: TGTGCCAGCAGCCCGCGACAGGGGGCAACGAACACTGAAGCTTTCTTT. Encoded protein: CASSPRQGATNTEAFF. The full variable domain, in which reference TRBV7-6 and TRBJ1-1 provide the parts outside the CDR3, is GAGVSQSPRYKVTKRGQDVALRCDPISGHVSLYWYRQALGQGPEFLTYFNYEAQQDKSGLPNDRFSAERPEGSISTLTIQRTEQRDSAMYRCASSPRQGATNTEAFFGQGTRLTVV.